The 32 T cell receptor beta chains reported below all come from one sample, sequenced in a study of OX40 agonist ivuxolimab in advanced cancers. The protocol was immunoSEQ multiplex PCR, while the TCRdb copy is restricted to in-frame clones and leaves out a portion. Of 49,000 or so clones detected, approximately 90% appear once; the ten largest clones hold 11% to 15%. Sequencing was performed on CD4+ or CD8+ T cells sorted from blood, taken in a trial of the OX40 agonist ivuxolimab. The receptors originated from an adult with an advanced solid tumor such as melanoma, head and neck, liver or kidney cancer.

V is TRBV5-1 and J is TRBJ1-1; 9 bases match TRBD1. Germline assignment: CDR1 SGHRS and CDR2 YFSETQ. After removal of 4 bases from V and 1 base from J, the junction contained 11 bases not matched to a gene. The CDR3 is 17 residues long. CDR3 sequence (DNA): TGCGCCAGCAGCACCCGTCCCGGGACAGGGTCGAACACTGAAGCTTTCTTT. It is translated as CASSTRPGTGSNTEAFF.

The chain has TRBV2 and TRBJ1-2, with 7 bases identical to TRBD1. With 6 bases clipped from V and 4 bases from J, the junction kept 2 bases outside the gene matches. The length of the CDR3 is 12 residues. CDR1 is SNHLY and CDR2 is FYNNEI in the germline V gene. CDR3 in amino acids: CASRRQGYGYTF. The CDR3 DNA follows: TGTGCCAGCAGGAGACAGGGCTATGGCTACACCTTC.

The CDR3 here is CASSLEAGNTGELFF. CDR3 nucleotides: TGTGCCAGCAGCTTAGAAGCGGGGAACACCGGGGAGCTGTTTTTT. The chain couples TRBV11-2 to TRBJ2-2, with D maybe TRBD2 (6 bases). This CDR3 is 15 amino acids long. Per germline, CDR1 SGHAT and CDR2 FQNNGV. Deletions cut 0 bases from V and 1 base from J, with 6 bases between.

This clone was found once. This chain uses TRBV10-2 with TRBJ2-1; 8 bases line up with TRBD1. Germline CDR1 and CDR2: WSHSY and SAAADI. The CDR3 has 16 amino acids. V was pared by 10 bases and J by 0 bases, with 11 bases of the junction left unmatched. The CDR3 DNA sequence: TGCGCCACCAAAAGACAGGGGTCCTTCTCCTACAATGAGCAGTTCTTC. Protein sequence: CATKRQGSFSYNEQFF.

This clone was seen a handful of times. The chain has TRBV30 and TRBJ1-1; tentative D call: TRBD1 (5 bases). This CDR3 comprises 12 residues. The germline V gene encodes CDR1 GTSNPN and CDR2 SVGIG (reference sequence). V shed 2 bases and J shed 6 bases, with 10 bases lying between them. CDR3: CAWSTGFAEAFF. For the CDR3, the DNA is TGTGCCTGGAGTACAGGTTTTGCTGAAGCTTTCTTT.

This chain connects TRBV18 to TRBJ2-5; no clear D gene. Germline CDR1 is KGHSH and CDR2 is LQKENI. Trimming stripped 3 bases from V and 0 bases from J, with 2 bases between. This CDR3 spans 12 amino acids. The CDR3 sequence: CASSPYQETQYF. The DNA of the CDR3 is TGTGCCAGCTCACCGTACCAAGAGACCCAGTACTTC.

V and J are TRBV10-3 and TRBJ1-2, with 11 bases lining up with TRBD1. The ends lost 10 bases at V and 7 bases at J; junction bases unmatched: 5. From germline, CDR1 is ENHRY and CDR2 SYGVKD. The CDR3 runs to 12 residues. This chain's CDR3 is CANSGTGGGYTF. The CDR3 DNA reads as TGTGCCAACTCCGGGACAGGGGGTGGCTACACCTTC.

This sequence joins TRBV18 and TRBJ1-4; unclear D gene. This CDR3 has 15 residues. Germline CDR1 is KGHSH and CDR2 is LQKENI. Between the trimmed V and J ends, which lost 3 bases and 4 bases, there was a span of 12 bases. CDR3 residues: CASSPLRDLNEKLFF. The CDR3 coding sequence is TGTGCCAGCTCACCTCTTAGAGACCTTAATGAAAAACTGTTTTTT.

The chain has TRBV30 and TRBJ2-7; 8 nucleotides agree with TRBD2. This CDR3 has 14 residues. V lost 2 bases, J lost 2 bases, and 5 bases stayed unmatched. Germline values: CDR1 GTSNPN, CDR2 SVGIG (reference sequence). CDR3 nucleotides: TGTGCCTGGAGTTCCGGGACTAGTCCCTACGAGCAGTACTTC. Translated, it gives CAWSSGTSPYEQYF.

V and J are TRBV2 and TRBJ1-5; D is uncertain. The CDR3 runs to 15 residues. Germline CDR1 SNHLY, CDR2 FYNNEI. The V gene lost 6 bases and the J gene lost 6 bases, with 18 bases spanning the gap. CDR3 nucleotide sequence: TGTGCCAGCAGGCCCGGGGAGGCTAGCGGTCAGCCCCAGCATTTT. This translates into CASRPGEASGQPQHF.

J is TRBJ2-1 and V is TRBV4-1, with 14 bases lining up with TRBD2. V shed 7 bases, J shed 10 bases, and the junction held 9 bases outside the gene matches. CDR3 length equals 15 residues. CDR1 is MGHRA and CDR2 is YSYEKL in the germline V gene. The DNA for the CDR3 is TGCGCCAGCAACCCGGGACTAGCGGGAGTGGACGAGCAGTTCTTC. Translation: CASNPGLAGVDEQFF.

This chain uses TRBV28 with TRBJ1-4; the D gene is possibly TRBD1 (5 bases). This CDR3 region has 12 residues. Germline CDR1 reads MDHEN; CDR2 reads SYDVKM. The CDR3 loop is CAVGTVNEKLFF. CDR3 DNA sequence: TGTGCTGTCGGGACGGTGAATGAAAAACTGTTTTTT.

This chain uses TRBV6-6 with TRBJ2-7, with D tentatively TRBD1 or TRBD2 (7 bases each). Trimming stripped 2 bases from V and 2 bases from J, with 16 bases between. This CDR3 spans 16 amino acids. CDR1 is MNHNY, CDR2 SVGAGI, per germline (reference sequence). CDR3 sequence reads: CASSYRPGGVPYEQYF. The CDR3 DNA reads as TGTGCCAGCAGTTACCGGCCAGGGGGGGTCCCCTACGAGCAGTACTTC.

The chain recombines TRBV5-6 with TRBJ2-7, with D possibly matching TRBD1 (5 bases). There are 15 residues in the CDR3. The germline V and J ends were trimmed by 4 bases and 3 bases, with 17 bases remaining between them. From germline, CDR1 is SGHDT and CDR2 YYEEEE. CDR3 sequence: CASSGLGRAIYEQYF. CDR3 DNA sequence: TGTGCCAGCAGCGGGTTGGGCAGGGCAATCTACGAGCAGTACTTC.

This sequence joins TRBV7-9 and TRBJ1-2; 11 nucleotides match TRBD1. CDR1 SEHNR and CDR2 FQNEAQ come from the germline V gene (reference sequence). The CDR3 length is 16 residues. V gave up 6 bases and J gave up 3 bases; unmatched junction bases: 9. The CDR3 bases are TGTGCCAGCAGTTCGGACAGGGGGCGTCGGTACTATGGCTACACCTTC. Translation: CASSSDRGRRYYGYTF.

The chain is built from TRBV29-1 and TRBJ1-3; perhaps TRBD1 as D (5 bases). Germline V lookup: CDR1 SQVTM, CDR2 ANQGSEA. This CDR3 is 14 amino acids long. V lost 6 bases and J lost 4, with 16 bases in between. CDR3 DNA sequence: TGCAGCGTCGCCCAGGGAGGTCGGGGAAACACCATATATTTT. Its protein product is CSVAQGGRGNTIYF.

The DNA for the CDR3 is TGTGCCAGCAGGATAGCGGGAGGGCCCCGAGGGACCCAGTACTTC. Encoded protein: CASRIAGGPRGTQYF. V gene TRBV7-8 combines with J gene TRBJ2-5; 11 positions match TRBD2. Unmatched junction bases numbered 10, after V lost 6 bases and J lost 7 bases. CDR3 size: 15 residues. Germline lookup yields CDR1 SGHVS and CDR2 FQNEAQ. The whole variable domain, filled in from reference TRBV7-8 and TRBJ2-5, reads GAGVSQSPRYKVAKRGQDVALRCDPISGHVSLFWYQQALGQGPEFLTYFQNEAQLDKSGLPSDRFFAERPEGSVSTLKIQRTQQEDSAVYLCASRIAGGPRGTQYFGPGTRLLVL.

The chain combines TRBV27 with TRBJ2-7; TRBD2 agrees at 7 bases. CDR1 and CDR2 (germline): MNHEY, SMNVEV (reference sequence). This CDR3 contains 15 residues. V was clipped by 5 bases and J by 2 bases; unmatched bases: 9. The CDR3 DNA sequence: TGTGCCAGCAGTCTCTCGCCGGGGGGTCCCTACGAGCAGTACTTC. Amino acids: CASSLSPGGPYEQYF.

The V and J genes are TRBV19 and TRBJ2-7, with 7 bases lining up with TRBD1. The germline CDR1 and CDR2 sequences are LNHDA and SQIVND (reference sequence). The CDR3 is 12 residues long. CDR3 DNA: TGTGCGCCCGACAGGGTTGGCTACGAGCAGTACTTC. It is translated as CAPDRVGYEQYF.

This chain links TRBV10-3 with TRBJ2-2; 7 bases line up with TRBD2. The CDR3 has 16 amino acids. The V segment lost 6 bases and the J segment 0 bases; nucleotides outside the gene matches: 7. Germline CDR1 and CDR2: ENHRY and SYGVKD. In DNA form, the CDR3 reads TGTGCCATCAGATCGGGAGGCCCCGCGAACACCGGGGAGCTGTTTTTT. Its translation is CAIRSGGPANTGELFF.

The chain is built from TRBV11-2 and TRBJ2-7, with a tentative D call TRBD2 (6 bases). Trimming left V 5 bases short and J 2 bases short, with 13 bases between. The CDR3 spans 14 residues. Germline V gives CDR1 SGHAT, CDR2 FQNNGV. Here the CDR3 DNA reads TGTGCCAGCAGCCGTACCGGGACTCCCTACGAGCAGTACTTC. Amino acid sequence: CASSRTGTPYEQYF.

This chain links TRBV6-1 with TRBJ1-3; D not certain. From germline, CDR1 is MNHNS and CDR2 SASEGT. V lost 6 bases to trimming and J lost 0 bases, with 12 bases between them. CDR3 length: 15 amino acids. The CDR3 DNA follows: TGTGCCAGCAGCCGAACTACATACTCTGGAAACACCATATATTTT. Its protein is CASSRTTYSGNTIYF.

The CDR3 DNA follows: TGTGCCAGCAGCCAAGAATCGGGCTATGGCTACACCTTC. Its protein is CASSQESGYGYTF. The J gene is TRBJ1-2, the V gene TRBV4-2; no clear D. Trimming removed 0 bases at V and 4 bases at J, with 6 bases between. This CDR3 spans 13 amino acids. Looked up from germline, CDR1 is LGHNA and CDR2 is YNFKEQ.

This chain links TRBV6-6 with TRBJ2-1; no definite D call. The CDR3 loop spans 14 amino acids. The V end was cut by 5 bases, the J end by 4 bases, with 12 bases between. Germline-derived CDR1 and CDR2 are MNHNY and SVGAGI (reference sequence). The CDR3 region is CASSPLREYNEQFF. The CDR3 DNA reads TGTGCCAGCAGTCCACTTAGGGAATACAATGAGCAGTTCTTC.

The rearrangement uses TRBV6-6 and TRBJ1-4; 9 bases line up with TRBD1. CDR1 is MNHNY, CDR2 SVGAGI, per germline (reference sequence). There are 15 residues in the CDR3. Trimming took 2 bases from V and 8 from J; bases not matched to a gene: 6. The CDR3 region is CASSYNTGGREKLFF. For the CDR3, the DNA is TGTGCCAGCAGTTACAACACAGGGGGCAGGGAAAAACTGTTTTTT.

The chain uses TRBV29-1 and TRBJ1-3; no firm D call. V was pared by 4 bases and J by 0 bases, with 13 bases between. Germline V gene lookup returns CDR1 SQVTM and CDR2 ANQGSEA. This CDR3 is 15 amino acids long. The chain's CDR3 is CSVVAGTNSGNTIYF. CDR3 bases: TGCAGCGTTGTCGCAGGAACGAACTCTGGAAACACCATATATTTT.

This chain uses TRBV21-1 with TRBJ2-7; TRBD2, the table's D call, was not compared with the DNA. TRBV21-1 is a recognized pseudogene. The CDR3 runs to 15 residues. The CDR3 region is CASSTTSGFGDEQYF. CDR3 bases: TGTGCCAGCAGCACAACTAGCGGGTTTGGCGACGAGCAGTACTTC.

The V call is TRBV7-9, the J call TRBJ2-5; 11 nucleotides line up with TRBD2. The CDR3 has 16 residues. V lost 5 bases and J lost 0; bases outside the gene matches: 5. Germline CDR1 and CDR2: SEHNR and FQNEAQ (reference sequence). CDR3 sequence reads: CASSDPGLADQETQYF. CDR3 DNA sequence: TGTGCCAGCAGCGACCCGGGACTAGCGGACCAAGAGACCCAGTACTTC.

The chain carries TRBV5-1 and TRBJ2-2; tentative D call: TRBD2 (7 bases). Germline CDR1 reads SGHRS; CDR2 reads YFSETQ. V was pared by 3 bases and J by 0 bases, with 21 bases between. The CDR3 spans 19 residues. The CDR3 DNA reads TGCGCCAGCAGCTCGGGGGGCCGGTGGGGCAGAGCGAACACCGGGGAGCTGTTTTTT. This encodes CASSSGGRWGRANTGELFF.

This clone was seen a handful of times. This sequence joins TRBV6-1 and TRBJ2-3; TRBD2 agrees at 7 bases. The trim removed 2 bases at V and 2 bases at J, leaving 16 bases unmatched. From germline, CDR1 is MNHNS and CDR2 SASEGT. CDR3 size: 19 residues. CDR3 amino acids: CASSEFGGSPDGNTDTQYF. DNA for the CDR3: TGTGCCAGCAGTGAATTTGGCGGGAGCCCCGATGGTAACACAGATACGCAGTATTTT.

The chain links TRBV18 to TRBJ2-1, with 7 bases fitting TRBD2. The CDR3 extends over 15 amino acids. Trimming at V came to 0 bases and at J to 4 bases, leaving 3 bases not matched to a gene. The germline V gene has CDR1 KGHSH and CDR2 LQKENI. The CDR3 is CASSPPGGVYNEQFF. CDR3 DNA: TGTGCCAGCTCACCACCGGGAGGGGTTTACAATGAGCAGTTCTTC.

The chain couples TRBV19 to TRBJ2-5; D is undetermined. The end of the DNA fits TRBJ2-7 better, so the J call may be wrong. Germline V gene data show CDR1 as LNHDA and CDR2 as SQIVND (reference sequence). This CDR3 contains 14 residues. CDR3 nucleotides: TGTGCCAGTAGTATAGATGATACGGACTACGAGCAGTACTTC. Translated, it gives CASSIDDTDYEQYF.